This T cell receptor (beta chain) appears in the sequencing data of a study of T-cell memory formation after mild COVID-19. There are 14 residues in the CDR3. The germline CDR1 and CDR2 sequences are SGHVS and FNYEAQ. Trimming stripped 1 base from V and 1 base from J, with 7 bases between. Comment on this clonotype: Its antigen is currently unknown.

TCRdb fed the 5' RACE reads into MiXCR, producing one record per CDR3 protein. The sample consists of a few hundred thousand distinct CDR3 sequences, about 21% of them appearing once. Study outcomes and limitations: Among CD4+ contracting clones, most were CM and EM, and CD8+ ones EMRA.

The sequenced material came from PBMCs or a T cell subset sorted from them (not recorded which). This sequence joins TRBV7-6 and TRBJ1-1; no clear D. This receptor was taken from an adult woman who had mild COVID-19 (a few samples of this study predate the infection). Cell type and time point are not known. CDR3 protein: CASSLGKGNTEAFF. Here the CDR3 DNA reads TGTGCCAGCAGCTTAGGAAAGGGGAACACTGAAGCTTTCTTT.